This TCR beta chain emerged from a study of blood T cell repertoires in COVID-19. Only in-frame clones appear in the TCRdb table, and some are missing; sequencing was by immunoSEQ multiplex PCR. The sample includes 40,000 to 50,000 clones, around 89% of them seen just once. Germline CDR1 is SEHNR and CDR2 is FQNEAQ (reference sequence). Trimming removed 5 bases at V and 2 bases at J, with 18 bases between. CDR3 size: 16 residues. The source of this sequence is a human donor in a cohort sampled during active COVID-19. The specimen sequenced was peripheral blood. The V gene is TRBV7-9, the J gene TRBJ1-2; perhaps TRBD1 as D (5 bases). DNA of the CDR3: TGTGCCAGCAGCCCCGCCTGGGGCAGGATCAACTATGGCTACACCTTC. Protein product: CASSPAWGRINYGYTF.